Presented here are 29 T cell receptor beta chains from one specimen sequenced in a study of blood T cell repertoires in COVID-19. Sequencing used immunoSEQ multiplex PCR; TCRdb keeps in-frame clones, though not all of them. Among a few hundred thousand clones listed, 75% to 95% were seen once. Sequencing was done on a sample of peripheral blood. These receptors originate from a woman in her twenties or thirties with COVID-19, enrolled during active disease.

V is TRBV30 and J is TRBJ1-6; TRBD1 matches at 7 bases. The CDR3 sequence is 14 residues long. Germline lookup yields CDR1 GTSNPN and CDR2 SVGIG (reference sequence). V lost 2 bases, J lost 10 bases, and 8 bases stayed unmatched. CDR3 sequence: CAWSSGQAGSPLHF. The CDR3 DNA sequence: TGTGCCTGGAGTTCCGGACAGGCGGGATCACCCCTCCACTTT. Looking up the rest from reference TRBV30 and TRBJ1-6 gives the full variable domain: SQTIHQWPATLVQPVGSPLSLECTVEGTSNPNLYWYRQAAGRGLQLLFYSVGIGQISSEVPQNLSASRPQDRQFILSSKKLLLSDSGFYLCAWSSGQAGSPLHFGNGTRLTVT.

This chain joins TRBV7-8 and TRBJ2-7; D is possibly TRBD2 (5 bases). V was cut by 5 bases and J by 0 bases, with 11 bases left in between. The CDR3 is 14 amino acids. Looked up from germline, CDR1 is SGHVS and CDR2 is FQNEAQ. The CDR3 loop is CASSPGLSSYEQYF. CDR3 nucleotides: TGTGCCAGCAGCCCCGGACTGAGCTCCTACGAGCAGTACTTC.

The chain links TRBV11-2 to TRBJ1-1, with D perhaps matching TRBD1 (6 bases). With 3 bases removed from V and 5 bases from J, the gap between germline ends came to 13 bases. In germline, CDR1 is SGHAT, CDR2 FQNNGV. The CDR3 spans 14 residues. This chain's CDR3 is CASSLGGQRTEAFF. CDR3 coding DNA: TGTGCCAGCAGCTTGGGGGGGCAAAGAACTGAAGCTTTCTTT.

The gene calls are TRBV6-5 and TRBJ1-3, with D possibly matching TRBD1 (5 bases). Germline values: CDR1 MNHEY, CDR2 SVGAGI. Trimming shortened V by 7 bases and J by 2 bases, and 6 bases separated the two germline ends. This CDR3 is built from 12 residues. CDR3 sequence reads: CASTGAGNTIYF. CDR3 sequence (DNA): TGTGCCAGCACGGGGGCTGGAAACACCATATATTTT.

This clone has just a few counts. The chain uses TRBV25-1 and TRBJ1-3, with D unclear. This CDR3 spans 15 amino acids. Trimming took 3 bases from V and 2 from J, leaving 11 bases between them. The germline V gene encodes CDR1 MGHDK and CDR2 SYGVNS. The CDR3 here is CASSDAHNTGNTIYF. In DNA form, the CDR3 reads TGTGCCAGCAGTGATGCCCACAACACTGGAAACACCATATATTTT.

The rearrangement joins TRBV30 to TRBJ1-1; the D is unclear. Germline V lookup: CDR1 GTSNPN, CDR2 SVGIG (reference sequence). There are 12 residues in the CDR3. Trimming stripped 2 bases from V and 7 bases from J, with 11 bases between. CDR3 sequence (DNA): TGTGCCTGGAGTCGGGAGGGTGGTGAAGCTTTCTTT. Encoded protein: CAWSREGGEAFF.

The chain combines TRBV7-3 with TRBJ2-5; weak D call: TRBD1 (6 bases). The CDR3 length is 13 residues. Trimming pared 4 bases from V and 4 bases from J, leaving 10 bases between. CDR1 is SGHTA and CDR2 is FQGTGA in the germline V gene. CDR3 bases: TGTGCCAGCAGCTCGCAGGGGATAGAGACCCAGTACTTC. Its translation: CASSSQGIETQYF.

This chain uses TRBV19 with TRBJ1-1; the match to TRBD1 covers 11 bases. The CDR3 consists of 17 residues. V shed 4 bases, J shed 7 bases, and the junction held 14 bases outside the gene matches. In germline, CDR1 is LNHDA, CDR2 SQIVND (reference sequence). The CDR3 here is CASSTPRFSGTGGEAFF. CDR3 nucleotide sequence: TGTGCCAGTAGTACTCCTCGCTTTTCCGGGACAGGGGGTGAAGCTTTCTTT.

The V call is TRBV4-3, the J call TRBJ2-3; a weak D match, TRBD1 (6 bases). Germline V gene sequence: CDR1 LGHNA, CDR2 YSLEER. This CDR3 contains 15 residues. Trimming took off 5 bases at V and 2 bases at J, with 14 bases between the two ends. CDR3 bases: TGCGCCAGCAGCGGGGGCATCGGAGCCACAGATACGCAGTATTTT. As protein: CASSGGIGATDTQYF.

V usage is TRBV7-6 and J usage is TRBJ2-5; 9 nucleotides match TRBD2. Germline CDR1 and CDR2: SGHVS and FNYEAQ. The junction had 3 bases not matched to a gene; V was cut back by 5 bases and J by 2 bases. The CDR3 is 14 amino acids. This CDR3 reads CASSRLAEQETQYF. The CDR3 bases are TGTGCCAGCAGCCGACTAGCGGAGCAAGAGACCCAGTACTTC.

V gene TRBV4-3 combines with J gene TRBJ1-1; D might be TRBD1 (6 bases). The germline CDR1 and CDR2 sequences are LGHNA and YSLEER. The CDR3 runs to 15 residues. V was cut by 3 bases and J by 0 bases, with 11 bases left in between. The CDR3: CASSHSDSMNTEAFF. The CDR3 nucleotides read TGCGCCAGCAGCCACTCGGACAGCATGAACACTGAAGCTTTCTTT.

The rearrangement links TRBV6-6 to TRBJ2-7; 10 bases map to TRBD1. Germline values: CDR1 MNHNY, CDR2 SVGAGI (reference sequence). Trimming took 5 bases from V and 5 from J; bases not matched to a gene: 3. CDR3 size: 13 residues. The CDR3 DNA follows: TGTGCCAGCAGTCCCGGGACAGGGGACGAGCAGTACTTC. Amino acid sequence: CASSPGTGDEQYF.

The chain carries TRBV19 and TRBJ2-7; TRBD1 aligns across 9 bases. Germline V gene sequence: CDR1 LNHDA, CDR2 SQIVND (reference sequence). The CDR3 runs 13 residues. V gave up 7 bases and J gave up 6 bases; unmatched junction bases: 7. The CDR3 reads CASKGQGVGEQYF. CDR3 nucleotides: TGTGCCAGTAAGGGACAGGGTGTAGGCGAGCAGTACTTC.

This rearrangement joins TRBV28 to TRBJ2-5; TRBD1 aligns across 11 bases. The ends lost 5 bases at V and 5 bases at J; junction bases unmatched: 7. The CDR3 has 15 amino acids. Germline V gene sequence: CDR1 MDHEN, CDR2 SYDVKM. The CDR3: CASSHPGQGGETQYF. In DNA, the CDR3 is TGTGCCAGCAGTCACCCGGGACAGGGGGGGGAGACCCAGTACTTC.

In DNA, the CDR3 is TGTGCCAGCAGCTTATCCGGGACACCGGACGAAAAACTGTTTTTT. Translation: CASSLSGTPDEKLFF. The rearrangement uses TRBV7-2 and TRBJ1-4, with D possibly being TRBD1 (6 bases). CDR1 is SGHTA, CDR2 FQGNSA, per germline. The CDR3 runs to 15 residues. V lost 2 bases, J lost 8 bases, and 15 bases lay in between.

V is TRBV6-5 and J is TRBJ2-2; D not resolved. The V end was cut by 3 bases, the J end by 7 bases, with 9 bases between. Germline V gene lookup returns CDR1 MNHEY and CDR2 SVGAGI. CDR3 size: 13 residues. The CDR3 nucleotides are TGTGCCAGCAGTTATCGCTCCGGCGGGGAGCTGTTTTTT. Amino acids: CASSYRSGGELFF.

The genes are TRBV2 and TRBJ2-1; D uncertain. There are 10 residues in the CDR3. The germline CDR1 and CDR2 sequences are SNHLY and FYNNEI. Trimming stripped 7 bases from V and 12 bases from J, with 10 bases between. The CDR3 here is CASIFGLQFF. For the CDR3, the DNA is TGTGCCAGCATTTTCGGTTTGCAGTTCTTC. Using reference TRBV2 and TRBJ2-1 for the parts outside the CDR3, the full variable domain is EPEVTQTPSHQVTQMGQEVILRCVPISNHLYFYWYRQILGQKVEFLVSFYNNEISEKSEIFDDQFSVERPDGSNFTLKIRSTKLEDSAMYFCASIFGLQFFGPGTRLTVL.

The chain recombines TRBV25-1 with TRBJ1-2; a possible D gene is TRBD1 (5 bases). V was trimmed by 1 base and J by 4 bases, leaving 10 bases between them. This CDR3 contains 14 residues. Germline values: CDR1 MGHDK, CDR2 SYGVNS. CDR3 in DNA: TGTGCCAGCAGTGAATTGGGGCAGGCCTATGGCTACACCTTC. Amino acids: CASSELGQAYGYTF.

To note about this clone: A junction boundary mismatches the germline segment, possibly from a read error. The V and J genes are TRBV7-7 and TRBJ2-1; TRBD2 matches 9 bases. The V gene's germline CDR1 is SSHAT and CDR2 FNYEAQ (reference sequence). CDR3 size: 14 residues. CDR3 amino acids: CASSLGREGNEQFF. The CDR3 DNA reads TGTGCTAGCAGCTTAGGGCGGGAGGGCAACGAGCAGTTCTTC.

The chain combines TRBV24-1 with TRBJ2-2; D gene ambiguous. The CDR3 length is 15 residues. Trimming removed 1 base from V and 3 bases from J, with 8 bases in between. Germline CDR1 is KGHDR and CDR2 is SFDVKD. This chain's CDR3 is CATSDFYIDTGELFF. CDR3 nucleotide sequence: TGTGCCACCAGTGATTTCTATATAGACACCGGGGAGCTGTTTTTT.

The chain is built from TRBV19 and TRBJ2-1; 9 bases align to TRBD1. V dropped 6 bases and J dropped 3; count of bases not matched to a gene: 9. Germline V gene sequence: CDR1 LNHDA, CDR2 SQIVND (reference sequence). The CDR3 has 16 residues. In DNA form, the CDR3 reads TGTGCCAGTAGCCGGTTTACAGGGGGCCTCTACAATGAGCAGTTCTTC. Protein product: CASSRFTGGLYNEQFF.

The V gene is TRBV19, the J gene TRBJ2-5; 10 nucleotides line up with TRBD2. Germline V gives CDR1 LNHDA, CDR2 SQIVND (reference sequence). The CDR3 covers 13 residues. Trimming took 4 bases from V and 7 from J; bases not matched to a gene: 3. The CDR3 reads CASSRASGGTQYF. Written as DNA, the CDR3 is TGTGCCAGTAGTAGGGCTAGCGGGGGGACCCAGTACTTC.

This chain links TRBV7-8 with TRBJ2-2, with no clear D. V was shortened by 1 base and J by 4 bases, with 13 bases between the two germline ends. This CDR3 region has 16 residues. Germline loops: CDR1 SGHVS, CDR2 FQNEAQ. CDR3 protein: CASSLGSPTGTGELFF. DNA of the CDR3: TGTGCCAGCAGCTTAGGTTCCCCGACGGGCACCGGGGAGCTGTTTTTT.

The V and J genes are TRBV10-1 and TRBJ2-2; 8 nucleotides agree with TRBD2. V shed 2 bases, J shed 5 bases, and the junction held 16 bases outside the gene matches. Germline V gives CDR1 WNHNN, CDR2 SYGVQD (reference sequence). The CDR3 has 19 residues. CDR3 residues: CASSEPGLAGPPGTGELFF. The CDR3 nucleotides are TGCGCCAGCAGTGAGCCAGGGCTAGCGGGCCCCCCGGGGACCGGGGAGCTGTTTTTT.

The rearrangement links TRBV30 to TRBJ1-2; 7 bases are shared with TRBD1. This CDR3 comprises 13 residues. The junction had 6 bases not matched to a gene; V was cut back by 0 bases and J by 8 bases. CDR1 is GTSNPN, CDR2 SVGIG, per germline (reference sequence). The DNA of the CDR3 is TGTGCCTGGAGTGTGAGCAGGGGGATCGGCTACACCTTC. Translating gives CAWSVSRGIGYTF. The full variable domain, its missing parts supplied by reference TRBV30 and TRBJ1-2, is SQTIHQWPATLVQPVGSPLSLECTVEGTSNPNLYWYRQAAGRGLQLLFYSVGIGQISSEVPQNLSASRPQDRQFILSSKKLLLSDSGFYLCAWSVSRGIGYTFGSGTRLTVV.

This clone was observed a single time. The V call is TRBV24-1, the J call TRBJ2-1, with 10 bases identical to TRBD2. Trimming cost V 4 bases and J 4 bases; bases outside gene matches: 15. The V gene's germline CDR1 is KGHDR and CDR2 SFDVKD. The CDR3 loop spans 19 amino acids. The CDR3 region is CATSEGGVASGSRYNEQFF. The CDR3 coding sequence is TGTGCCACCAGTGAGGGGGGTGTCGCTAGCGGGAGCCGTTACAATGAGCAGTTCTTC.

The V call is TRBV28, the J call TRBJ1-5, with D possibly being TRBD1 (6 bases). Germline V lookup: CDR1 MDHEN, CDR2 SYDVKM. Trimming shortened V by 4 bases and J by 11 bases, and 12 bases separated the two germline ends. The CDR3 length is 12 residues. The CDR3 is CASSWQQGAQHF. Here the CDR3 DNA reads TGTGCCAGCAGTTGGCAACAGGGCGCCCAGCATTTT.

The chain is built from TRBV10-3 and TRBJ2-6, with TRBD1 identical over 10 bases. The germline gives CDR1 ENHRY, CDR2 SYGVKD. Trimming cost V 7 bases and J 8 bases; bases outside gene matches: 2. This CDR3 spans 13 amino acids. CDR3 sequence: CAIKGQGSNVLTF. CDR3 sequence (DNA): TGTGCCATCAAGGGACAGGGGTCCAACGTCCTGACTTTC.

The gene calls are TRBV27 and TRBJ2-1; D possibly corresponds to TRBD2 (5 bases). The germline CDR1 and CDR2 sequences are MNHEY and SMNVEV (reference sequence). This CDR3 is built from 16 residues. Deletions cut 7 bases from V and 3 bases from J, with 19 bases between. CDR3 nucleotide sequence: TGTGCCAGCACCCCAGAGGGTGGGGTTATCTACAATGAGCAGTTCTTC. Translation gives CASTPEGGVIYNEQFF.